This TCR beta chain was found in a study of T cell repertoires in aging, cancer and after chemotherapy. Study details: Over several months to years, re-sampled healthy donor repertoires clearly shared clones. Roughly 10 million TCR reads made up the full dataset.

Rearranged V-D-J TRB sequences were amplified with a mixed TRB-A/B primer pool. One entry per CDR3 protein, called by TCRdb with MiXCR from the multiplex PCR reads. Of around 9,600 distinct CDR3 sequences in the sample, around 34% are singletons; the top ten hold about an eighth. This clonotype was seen a few times. What it binds is unknown. Amplification of TCR beta used genomic DNA extracted from peripheral blood. Study results and caveats: Untreated cancer patients had significantly lower blood TCR diversity than age-matched healthy donors.

CDR1 MNHEY and CDR2 SMNVEV come from the germline V gene (reference sequence). The CDR3 has 15 residues. V shed 3 bases and J shed 2 bases, with 11 bases lying between them. The material sequenced was blood. The chain carries TRBV27 and TRBJ1-5, with D hard to call. The source is a human donor in good health. The donor label of this sample is uncertain. This CDR3 is CASSFSGSGNQPQHF. CDR3 sequence (DNA): TGTGCCAGCAGTTTCTCGGGGTCGGGCAATCAGCCCCAGCATTTT.